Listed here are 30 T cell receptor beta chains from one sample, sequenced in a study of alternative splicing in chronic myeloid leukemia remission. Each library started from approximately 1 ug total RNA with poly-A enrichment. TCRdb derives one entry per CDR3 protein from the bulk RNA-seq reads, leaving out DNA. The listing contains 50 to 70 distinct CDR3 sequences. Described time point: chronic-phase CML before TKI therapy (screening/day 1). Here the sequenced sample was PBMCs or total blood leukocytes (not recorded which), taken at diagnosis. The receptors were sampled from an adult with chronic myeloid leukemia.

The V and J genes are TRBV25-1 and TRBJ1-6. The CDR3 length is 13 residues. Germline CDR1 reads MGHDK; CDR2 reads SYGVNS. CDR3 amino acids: CASSEGTNSPLHF.

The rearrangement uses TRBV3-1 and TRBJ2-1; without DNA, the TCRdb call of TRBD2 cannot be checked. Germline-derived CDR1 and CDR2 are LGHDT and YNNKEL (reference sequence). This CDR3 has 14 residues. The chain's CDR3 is CASSQEGAGNEQFF.

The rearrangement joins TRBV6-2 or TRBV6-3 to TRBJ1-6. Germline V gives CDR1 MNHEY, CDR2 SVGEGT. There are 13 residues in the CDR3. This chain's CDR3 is CASTLVGNSPLHF.

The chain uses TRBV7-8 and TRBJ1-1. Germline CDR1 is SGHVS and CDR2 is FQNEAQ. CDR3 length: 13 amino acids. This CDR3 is CASSLGTFTEAFF.

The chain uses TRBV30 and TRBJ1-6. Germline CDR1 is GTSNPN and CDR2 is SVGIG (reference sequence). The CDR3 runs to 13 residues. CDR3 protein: CAWSVDSNSPLHF.

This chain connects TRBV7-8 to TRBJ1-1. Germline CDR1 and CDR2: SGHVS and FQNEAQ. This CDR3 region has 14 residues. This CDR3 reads CASSPHEGIPEAFF.

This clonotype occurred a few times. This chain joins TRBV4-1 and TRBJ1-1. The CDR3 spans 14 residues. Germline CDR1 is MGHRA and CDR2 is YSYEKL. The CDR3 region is CASREEGMNTEAFF.

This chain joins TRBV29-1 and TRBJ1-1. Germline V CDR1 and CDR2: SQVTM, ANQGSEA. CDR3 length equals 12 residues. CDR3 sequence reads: CSVDSGRTEAFF.

CDR3 sequence: CASSPSGGRTEAFF. This chain links TRBV7-9 with TRBJ1-1. Germline V gene data show CDR1 as SEHNR and CDR2 as FQNEAQ (reference sequence). The CDR3 runs 14 residues.

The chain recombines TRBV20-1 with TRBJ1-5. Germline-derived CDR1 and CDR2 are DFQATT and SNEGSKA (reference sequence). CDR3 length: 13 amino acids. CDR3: CSAGREVNQPQHF.

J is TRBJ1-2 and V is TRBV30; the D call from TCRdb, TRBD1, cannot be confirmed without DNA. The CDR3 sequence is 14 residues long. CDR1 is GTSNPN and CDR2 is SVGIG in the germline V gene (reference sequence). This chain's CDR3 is CAWRGTGFLYGYTF.

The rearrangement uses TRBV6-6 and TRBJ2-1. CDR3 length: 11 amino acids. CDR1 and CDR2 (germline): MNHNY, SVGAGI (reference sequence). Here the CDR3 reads CASSRYNEQFF.

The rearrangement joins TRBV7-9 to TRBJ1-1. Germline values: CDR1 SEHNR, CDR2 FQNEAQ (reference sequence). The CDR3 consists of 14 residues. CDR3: CASLPGRAGTEAFF.

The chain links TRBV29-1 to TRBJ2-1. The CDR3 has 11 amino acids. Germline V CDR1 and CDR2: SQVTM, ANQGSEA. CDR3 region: CSVEGRNEQFF.

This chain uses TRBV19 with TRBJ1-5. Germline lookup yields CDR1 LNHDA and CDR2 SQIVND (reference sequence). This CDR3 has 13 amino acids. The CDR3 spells CASCTDSNQPQHF.

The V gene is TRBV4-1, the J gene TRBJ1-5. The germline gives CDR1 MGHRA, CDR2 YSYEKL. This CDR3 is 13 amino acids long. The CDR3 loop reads CASSLGIGQPQHF.

CDR3 residues: CASSLWQDPYGYTF. The rearrangement joins TRBV13 to TRBJ1-2. The CDR3 loop spans 14 amino acids. Germline assignment: CDR1 PRHDT and CDR2 FYEKMQ (reference sequence). The variable domain in full, with the rest retrieved from reference TRBV13 and TRBJ1-2, is AAGVIQSPRHLIKEKRETATLKCYPIPRHDTVYWYQQGPGQDPQFLISFYEKMQSDKGSIPDRFSAQQFSDYHSELNMSSLELGDSALYFCASSLWQDPYGYTFGSGTRLTVV.

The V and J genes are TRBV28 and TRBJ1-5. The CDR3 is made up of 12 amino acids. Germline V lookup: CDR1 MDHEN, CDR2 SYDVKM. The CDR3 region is CASSINQQPQHF.

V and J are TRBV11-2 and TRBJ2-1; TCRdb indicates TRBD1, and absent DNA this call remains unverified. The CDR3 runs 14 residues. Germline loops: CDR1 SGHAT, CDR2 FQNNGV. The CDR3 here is CASSPDDSWNEQFF.

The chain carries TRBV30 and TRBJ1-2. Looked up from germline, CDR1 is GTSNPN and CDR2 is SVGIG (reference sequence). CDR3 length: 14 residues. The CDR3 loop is CAWKRGRASGSYTF.

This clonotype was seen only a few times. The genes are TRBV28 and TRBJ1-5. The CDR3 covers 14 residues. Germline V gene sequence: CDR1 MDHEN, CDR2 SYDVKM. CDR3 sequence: CASSNFGSNQPQHF.

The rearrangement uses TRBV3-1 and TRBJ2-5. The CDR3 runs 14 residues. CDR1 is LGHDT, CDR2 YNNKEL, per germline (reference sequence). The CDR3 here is CASSPGTIKETQYF.

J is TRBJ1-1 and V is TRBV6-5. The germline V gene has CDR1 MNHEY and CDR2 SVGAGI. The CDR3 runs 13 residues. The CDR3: CASRFQVNTEAFF.

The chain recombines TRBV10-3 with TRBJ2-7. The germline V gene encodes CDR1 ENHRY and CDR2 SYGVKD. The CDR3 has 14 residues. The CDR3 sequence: CAISEIGTFYEQYF.

CDR3 sequence: CSSGTSGGQETQYF. The genes are TRBV29-1 and TRBJ2-5; the TRBD2 assignment by TCRdb is unverifiable without DNA. Germline V gene data show CDR1 as SQVTM and CDR2 as ANQGSEA. CDR3 size: 14 residues.

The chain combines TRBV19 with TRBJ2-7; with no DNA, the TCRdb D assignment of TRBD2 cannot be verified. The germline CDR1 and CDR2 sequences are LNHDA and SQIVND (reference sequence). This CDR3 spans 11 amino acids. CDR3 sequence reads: CASSIMGEQYF.

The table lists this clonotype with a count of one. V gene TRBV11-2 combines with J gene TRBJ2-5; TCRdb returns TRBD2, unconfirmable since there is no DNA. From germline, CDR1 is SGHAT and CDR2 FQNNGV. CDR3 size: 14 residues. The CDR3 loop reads CASSSTRGRGTQYF.

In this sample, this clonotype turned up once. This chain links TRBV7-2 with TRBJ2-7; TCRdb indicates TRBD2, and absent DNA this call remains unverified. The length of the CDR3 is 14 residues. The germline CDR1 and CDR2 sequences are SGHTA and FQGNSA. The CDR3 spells CASSLGRYPYEQYF.

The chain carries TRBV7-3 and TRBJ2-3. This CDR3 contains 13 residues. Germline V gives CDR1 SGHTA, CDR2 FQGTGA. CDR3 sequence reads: CASSRGYTDTQYF.

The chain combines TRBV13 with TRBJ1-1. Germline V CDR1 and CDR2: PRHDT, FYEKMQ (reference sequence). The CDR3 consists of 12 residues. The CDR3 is CASSRVRFEAFF.